The 3 T cell receptor beta chains below all came from one sample that was sequenced in a study of brain T cells in children with intractable seizures. Here immunoSEQ multiplex PCR was the method, and the copy in TCRdb shows in-frame clones only, minus some. Altogether 300,000 to 400,000 clones are present, 93% being singletons, with the ten largest covering 5.5% to 6%. Noted time point: blood from clinic visit 5 months post-surgery; TSC patient then seizure free. The input for sequencing was peripheral blood, taken 4 to 5 months after surgery. Receptor source: a boy under two years old with tuberous sclerosis and intractable seizures.

This clone was seen once. The CDR3 sequence: CASSPRWDTQYF. The CDR3 DNA reads as TGTGCCAGCTCACCTAGGTGGGATACGCAGTATTTT. The chain employs TRBV18 and TRBJ2-3, with unresolved D. CDR1 and CDR2 (germline): KGHSH, LQKENI. V was pared by 3 bases and J by 6 bases, with 7 bases between. This CDR3 comprises 12 residues.

Written as DNA, the CDR3 is TGTGCCAGCAACCGACAGGACAGCACTGAAGCTTTCTTT. It translates to CASNRQDSTEAFF. The chain combines TRBV7-8 with TRBJ1-1; TRBD1 might be the D (6 bases). Germline CDR1 and CDR2: SGHVS and FQNEAQ. The ends were cut back, 7 bases at V and 4 bases at J, with 13 bases in the middle. The CDR3 runs 13 residues.

The chain couples TRBV24-1 to TRBJ1-1, with D perhaps TRBD1 (5 bases). V lost 1 base and J 7 bases, leaving 15 bases between the germline ends. Germline loops: CDR1 KGHDR, CDR2 SFDVKD. The CDR3 has 15 amino acids. The CDR3 coding sequence is TGTGCCACCAGTGATTTAACGCGGTTTGGGGGTGAAGCTTTCTTT. Protein: CATSDLTRFGGEAFF.